This section outlines one T cell receptor (beta chain) sequence together with its context. As yet, its antigen is unknown. This sample stems from a study of PD-1 blockade in classical Hodgkin lymphoma. Study-level findings and limits: The CD4+ diversity rise by C4D1 was clearest in complete responders. Baseline diversity in complete responders resembled that of newly diagnosed patients.

Clones were read by immunoSEQ multiplex PCR, and TCRdb kept only the in-frame ones, dropping some. Among tens of thousands of clones listed, just under 80% were seen once. Time point denoted: cycle 4 day 1 (C4D1), after five to seven weeks of nivolumab. Every patient was affected by relapse after autologous stem cell transplantation, while exposure to brentuximab vedotin was not uniform. Patients showed best responses of complete response, partial response or progressive disease. The source was peripheral blood mononuclear cells (PBMCs), collected before the fourth cycle of nivolumab. This clonotype was obtained from a human donor with classical Hodgkin lymphoma.

The DNA for the CDR3 is TGTGCCAGCAGTACAGAACCTGGAAACACCATATATTTT. Translating it yields CASSTEPGNTIYF. The chain combines TRBV11-2 with TRBJ1-3; D gene uncertain. V gave up 6 bases and J gave up 2 bases, with 8 bases separating them. The CDR3 is 13 amino acids. Per the germline V gene, CDR1 is SGHAT and CDR2 is FQNNGV.